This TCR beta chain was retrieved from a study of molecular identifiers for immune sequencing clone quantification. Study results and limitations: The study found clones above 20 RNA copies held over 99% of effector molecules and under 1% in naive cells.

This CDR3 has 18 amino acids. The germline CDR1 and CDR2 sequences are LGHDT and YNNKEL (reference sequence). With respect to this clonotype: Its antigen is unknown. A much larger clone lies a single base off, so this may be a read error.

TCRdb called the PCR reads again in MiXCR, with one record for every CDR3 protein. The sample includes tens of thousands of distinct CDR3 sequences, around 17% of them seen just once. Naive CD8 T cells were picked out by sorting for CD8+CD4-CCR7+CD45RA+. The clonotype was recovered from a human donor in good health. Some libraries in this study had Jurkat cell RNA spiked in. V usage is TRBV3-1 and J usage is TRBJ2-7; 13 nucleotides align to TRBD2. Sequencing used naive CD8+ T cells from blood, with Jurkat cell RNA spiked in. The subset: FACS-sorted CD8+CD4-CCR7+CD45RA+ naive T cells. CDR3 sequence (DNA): TGTGCCAGCAGCCAAGAGGGAGGAGGGACTAGCGGGACCTACGAGCGGTACTTC. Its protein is CASSQEGGGTSGTYERYF.